The entry that follows covers one T cell receptor beta chain sequence. Its recognized antigen is unknown. Qualities for individual bases were not recorded, and no much larger clone is one base off. The CDR3 regions of human TCRbeta chains were analyzed by immunosequencing. The study's processing was this. Repertoire TCRs were checked for matches against a reference library of SARS-CoV-2-specific TCRs that had been generated using the MIRA antigen-specificity platform. Breadth was defined as the fraction of unique TCRs that were SARS-CoV-2-associated. Depth was defined as the fraction of total T cells that were SARS-CoV-2-associated. Using the MIRA data, each spike-specific TCR was assigned both to the spike region to which the TCR was reactive and to a CD4 or CD8 class. Log10-transformed breadth and depth values were compared by one-way ANOVA with Sidak's multiple comparisons tests. This immuneACCESS table, as held by TCRdb, lists in-frame sequences with V and J called but not all clones. Of the missing ones, under half trace to an unresolved V gene in checked studies; the others have no known cause. V, J and clone size are those of that table, while D and trimming were read from the DNA. Within this sample are around 100,000 clones, with around nine tenths of them counted one time only. Jointly, the top ten make up 1.5% to 2% of the sample.

Per the publication, the time point label means: baseline before first vaccination. The vaccinee samples were drawn from two UK trials, COV001 and COV002, one of which was a single-blind randomized controlled phase 2/3 trial testing AZD1222 (ChAdOx1 nCoV-19) in healthy adults. For TCRbeta chain sequencing, PBMC samples were collected from trial participants at day 0 and at day 28 after the second dose. The data were taken from a study of T cell responses to AZD1222 COVID-19 vaccine (dated by TCRdb to 2020 to 2023). Study-wide context: AZD1222 recipients with second doses at about 4 weeks or about 12 weeks were pooled, because spike-specific TCR depth and breadth did not differ between schedules. TCR sequencing was performed for roughly 250 trial participants, of whom 200 to 220 were given two doses of AZD1222 and around 26 were given two doses of MenACWY control vaccine. Enrollment into the trials was organized by age into subgroups of 18-55, 56-69 and 70-plus years, and those subgroups contained approximately 160, 26 and 62 TCR-sequenced participants, respectively.

The paper's findings and limits, for the study overall: Nearly half of unique spike-specific TCRs reportedly recognized epitopes outside regions mutated in the B.1.351 and B.1.1.7 variants. After two AZD1222 doses, both the breadth and the depth of spike-specific TCRs were significantly higher than at day 0 and than in MenACWY recipients. The whole spike protein was spanned by vaccine-associated CD4 TCRs, and dominant responses were seen in regions 160-218 and 743-854. In the small 56-69-year group, the increase in depth fell short of significance, most likely because of low power. Conclusions about previously exposed vaccinees are limited because only six or seven AZD1222 recipients were SARS-CoV-2 seropositive at baseline. Because no day 14 peak-response samples were available, repertoires were characterized only after the peak T cell response. Participants were mostly white British, with more females than males. The authors suggested clonal diversity may have been underestimated.

The germline ends are 17 bases apart after V is trimmed by 3 bases and J by 2 bases. From its cysteine to its phenylalanine, the CDR3 spans 18 amino acids. CDR3 DNA only is kept here, 54 bases in frame from base 1. The CDR1 and CDR2 encoded by the germline V gene are ENHRY and SYGVKD. The material sequenced was peripheral blood, taken on day 0 of AZD1222 vaccination. The sequence was collected from an adult in good health. The sequence links TRBV10-3 to TRBJ2-6; the D segment cannot be called with confidence. CDR3 reads: CAISDGAFLVTGANVLTF. The DNA reads TGTGCCATCAGTGACGGTGCATTTCTAGTAACTGGGGCCAACGTCCTGACTTTC.